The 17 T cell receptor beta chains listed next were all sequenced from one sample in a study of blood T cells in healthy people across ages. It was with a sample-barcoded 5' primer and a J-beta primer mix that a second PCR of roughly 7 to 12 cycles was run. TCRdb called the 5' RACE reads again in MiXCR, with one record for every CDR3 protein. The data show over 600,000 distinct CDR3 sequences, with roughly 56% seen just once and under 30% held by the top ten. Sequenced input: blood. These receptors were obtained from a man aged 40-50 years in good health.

The CDR3 nucleotides are TGCGCCAGCAGCTTGGACAGCGGGAGGAAGGATACGCAGTATTTT. Translation gives CASSLDSGRKDTQYF. The chain recombines TRBV5-1 with TRBJ2-3, with 9 bases that match TRBD2. Germline CDR1 is SGHRS and CDR2 is YFSETQ. The CDR3 consists of 15 residues. J was trimmed by 6 bases and V by 0 bases; bases with no gene match: 5.

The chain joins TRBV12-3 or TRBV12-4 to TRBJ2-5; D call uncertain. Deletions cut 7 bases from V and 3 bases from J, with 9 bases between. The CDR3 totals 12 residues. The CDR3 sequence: CASNTDEETQYF. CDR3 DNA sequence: TGTGCCAGCAATACAGATGAAGAGACCCAGTACTTC.

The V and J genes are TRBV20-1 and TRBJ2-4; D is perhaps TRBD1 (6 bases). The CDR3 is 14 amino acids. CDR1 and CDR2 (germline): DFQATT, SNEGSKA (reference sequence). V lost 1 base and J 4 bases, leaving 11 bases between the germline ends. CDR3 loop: CSARGTDLKNIQYF. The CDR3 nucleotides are TGCAGTGCTAGAGGGACAGACTTAAAAAACATTCAGTACTTC.

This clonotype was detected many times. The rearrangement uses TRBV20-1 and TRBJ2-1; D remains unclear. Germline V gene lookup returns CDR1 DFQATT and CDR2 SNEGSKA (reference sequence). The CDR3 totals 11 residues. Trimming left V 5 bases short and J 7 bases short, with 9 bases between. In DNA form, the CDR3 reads TGCAGTGCTTTCCATCTAAATGAGCAGTTCTTC. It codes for CSAFHLNEQFF.

CDR3 sequence: CASSEAEAGGSQAETQYF. The CDR3, as DNA: TGTGCCAGCAGTGAAGCGGAAGCGGGGGGGTCCCAAGCGGAGACCCAGTACTTC. The V call is TRBV2, the J call TRBJ2-5; TRBD2 matches 10 bases. Germline trimming cut 0 bases from V and 5 bases from J; bases unmatched to any gene: 12. Looked up from germline, CDR1 is SNHLY and CDR2 is FYNNEI. CDR3 length equals 18 residues. Full variable domain (rest looked up from reference TRBV2 and TRBJ2-5): EPEVTQTPSHQVTQMGQEVILRCVPISNHLYFYWYRQILGQKVEFLVSFYNNEISEKSEIFDDQFSVERPDGSNFTLKIRSTKLEDSAMYFCASSEAEAGGSQAETQYFGPGTRLLVL.

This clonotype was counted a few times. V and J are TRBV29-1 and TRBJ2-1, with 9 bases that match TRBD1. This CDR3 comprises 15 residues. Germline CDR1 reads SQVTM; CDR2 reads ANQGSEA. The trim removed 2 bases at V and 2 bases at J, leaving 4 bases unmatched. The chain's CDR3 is CSVETWTGAYNEQFF. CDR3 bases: TGCAGCGTTGAAACATGGACAGGGGCCTACAATGAGCAGTTCTTC.

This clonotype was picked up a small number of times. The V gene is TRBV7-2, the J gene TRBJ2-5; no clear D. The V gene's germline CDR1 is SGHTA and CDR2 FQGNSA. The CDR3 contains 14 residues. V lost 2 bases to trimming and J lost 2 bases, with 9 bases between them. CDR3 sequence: CASSLIALQETQYF. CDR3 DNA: TGTGCCAGCAGCTTAATTGCGTTACAAGAGACCCAGTACTTC.

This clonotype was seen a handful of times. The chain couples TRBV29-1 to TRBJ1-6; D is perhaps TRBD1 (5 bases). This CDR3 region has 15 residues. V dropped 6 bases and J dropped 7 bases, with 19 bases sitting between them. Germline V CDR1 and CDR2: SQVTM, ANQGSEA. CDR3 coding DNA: TGCAGCGTCAGGTACCCGGGGGGGGAAAATTCACCCCTCCACTTT. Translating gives CSVRYPGGENSPLHF.

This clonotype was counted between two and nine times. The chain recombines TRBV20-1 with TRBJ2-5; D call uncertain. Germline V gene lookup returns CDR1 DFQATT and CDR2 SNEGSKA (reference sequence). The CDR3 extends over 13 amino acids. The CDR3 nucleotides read TGCAGCTTTAGTACGCCCGGTGAAGAGACCCAGTACTTC. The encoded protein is CSFSTPGEETQYF.

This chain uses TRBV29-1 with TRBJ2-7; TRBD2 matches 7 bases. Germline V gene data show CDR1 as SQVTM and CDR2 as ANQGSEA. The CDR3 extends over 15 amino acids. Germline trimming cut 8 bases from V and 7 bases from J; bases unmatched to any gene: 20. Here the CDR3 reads CSTGREPLEVNEQYF. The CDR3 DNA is TGCAGCACGGGGAGGGAGCCCCTTGAGGTAAATGAGCAGTACTTC.

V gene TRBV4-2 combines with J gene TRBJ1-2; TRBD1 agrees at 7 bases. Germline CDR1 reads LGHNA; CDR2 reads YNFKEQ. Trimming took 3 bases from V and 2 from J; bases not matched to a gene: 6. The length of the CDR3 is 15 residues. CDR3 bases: TGTGCCAGCAGCCACCGGGGACAGCAGAACTATGGCTACACCTTC. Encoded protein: CASSHRGQQNYGYTF.

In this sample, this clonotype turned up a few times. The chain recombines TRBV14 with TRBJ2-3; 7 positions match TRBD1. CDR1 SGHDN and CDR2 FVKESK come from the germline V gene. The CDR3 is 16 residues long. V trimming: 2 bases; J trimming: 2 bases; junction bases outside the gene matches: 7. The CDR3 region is CASSQRGRSNTDTQYF. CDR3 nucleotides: TGTGCCAGCAGCCAAAGGGGGCGGTCAAACACAGATACGCAGTATTTT.

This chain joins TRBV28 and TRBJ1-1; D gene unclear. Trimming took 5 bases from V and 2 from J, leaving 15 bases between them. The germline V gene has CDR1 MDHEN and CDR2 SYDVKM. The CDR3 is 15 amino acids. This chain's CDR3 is CASSQTADVNTEAFF. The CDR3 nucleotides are TGTGCCAGCAGTCAGACCGCGGACGTTAACACTGAAGCTTTCTTT. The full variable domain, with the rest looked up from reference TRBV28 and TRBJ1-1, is DVKVTQSSRYLVKRTGEKVFLECVQDMDHENMFWYRQDPGLGLRLIYFSYDVKMKEKGDIPEGYSVSREKKERFSLILESASTNQTSMYLCASSQTADVNTEAFFGQGTRLTVV.

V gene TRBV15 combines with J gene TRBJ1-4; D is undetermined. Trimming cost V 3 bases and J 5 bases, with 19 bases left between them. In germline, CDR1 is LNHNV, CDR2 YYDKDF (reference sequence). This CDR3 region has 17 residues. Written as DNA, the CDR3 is TGTGCCACCAGCAGGCCTTTAGGTAGTTCGAGAAATGAAAAACTGTTTTTT. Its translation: CATSRPLGSSRNEKLFF.

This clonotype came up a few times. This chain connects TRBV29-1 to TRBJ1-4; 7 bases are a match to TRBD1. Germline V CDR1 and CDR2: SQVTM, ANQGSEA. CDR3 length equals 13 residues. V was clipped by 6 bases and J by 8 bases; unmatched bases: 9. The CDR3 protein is CSVAPTGTEKLFF. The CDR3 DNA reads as TGCAGCGTGGCCCCGACAGGGACAGAAAAACTGTTTTTT.

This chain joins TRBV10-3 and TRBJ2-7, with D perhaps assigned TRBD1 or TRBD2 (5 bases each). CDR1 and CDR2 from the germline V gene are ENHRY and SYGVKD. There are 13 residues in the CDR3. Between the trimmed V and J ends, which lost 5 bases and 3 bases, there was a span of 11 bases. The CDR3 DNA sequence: TGTGCCATCAGTAGGGACGGCCTCTACGAGCAGTACTTC. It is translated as CAISRDGLYEQYF.

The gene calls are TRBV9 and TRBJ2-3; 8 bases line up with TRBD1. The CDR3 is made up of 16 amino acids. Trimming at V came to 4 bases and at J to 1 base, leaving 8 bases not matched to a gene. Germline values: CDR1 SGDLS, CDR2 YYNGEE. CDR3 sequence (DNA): TGTGCCAGCAGCTACCGACAGGGGTTGGGCACAGATACGCAGTATTTT. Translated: CASSYRQGLGTDTQYF.